This TCR beta chain is from a study of Graves' ophthalmopathy and Graves' hyperthyroidism. Study-wide findings and caveats: The blood repertoire also included most expanded thyroid clonotypes above 0.001 frequency.

For repertoire sequencing, the TCR beta CDR3 regions were amplified from RNA transcripts. The first-round RT-PCR employed HTBI primers together with the Qiagen OneStep RT-PCR kit. A multiplex PCR was then performed as the second round. MiXCR, run by TCRdb on the multiplex PCR reads, gives a single entry per CDR3 protein. The profile shows 300,000 to 500,000 distinct CDR3 sequences, 15% of them singletons. This clonotype was picked up many times. Its antigen is currently unknown. The sequencing input was peripheral blood. This clonotype originated in a young woman with stable Graves' hyperthyroidism.

The CDR3 region is CSANLLAGGPVMNTEAFF. In DNA form, the CDR3 reads TGCAGTGCGAACCTACTGGCAGGGGGCCCCGTGATGAACACTGAAGCTTTCTTT. The gene calls are TRBV20-1 and TRBJ1-1, with 8 positions matching TRBD1. Losses at the gene ends were 6 bases for V and 0 bases for J; bases not matched to a gene: 18. The length of the CDR3 is 18 residues. From germline, CDR1 is DFQATT and CDR2 SNEGSKA (reference sequence).